The 17 T cell receptor beta chains in this list originate from one sample, sequenced in a study of vaccination and CD4 T cells after COVID-19. Antigen specificity for these receptors is unknown. Documented treatment: approximately nine-day PBMC culture with coronavirus spike peptide pools or control peptides (ViraFEST assay). Sequence data for DNA of cultured CD4+ T cells were generated by the Oncomine TCR Beta short-read assay. Each CDR3 protein gets one entry after TCRdb re-called the PCR reads with MiXCR. Of around 10,000 distinct CDR3 sequences in the sample, roughly 45% are singletons; the top ten hold around 35%. The sequenced sample consisted of CD4+ T cells from blood, cultured in vitro. These receptors came from a human donor who had recovered from COVID-19.

J is TRBJ1-6 and V is TRBV9; 7 positions match TRBD1. With V trimmed by 3 bases and J by 5 bases, 11 bases remained unmatched. Germline V gene sequence: CDR1 SGDLS, CDR2 YYNGEE. CDR3 length: 17 amino acids. The CDR3 loop reads CASSARGGTANNSPLHF. In DNA, the CDR3 is TGTGCCAGCAGCGCTAGGGGGGGGACAGCGAATAATTCACCCCTCCACTTT.

This clonotype has only one observation. V usage is TRBV10-3 and J usage is TRBJ1-6, with TRBD1 matching 7 bases. Germline V CDR1 and CDR2: ENHRY, SYGVKD. V was clipped by 5 bases and J by 8 bases; unmatched bases: 6. The CDR3 sequence is 14 residues long. Here the CDR3 DNA reads TGTGCCATCAGTCAACAGGGGTTGGATTCACCCCTCCACTTT. It is translated as CAISQQGLDSPLHF.

The rearrangement uses TRBV19 and TRBJ1-5; D possibly corresponds to TRBD1 (5 bases). Per germline, CDR1 LNHDA and CDR2 SQIVND (reference sequence). The CDR3 sequence is 16 residues long. Trimming shortened V by 5 bases and J by 7 bases, and 21 bases separated the two germline ends. CDR3: CASSPFAGTSGQPQHF. The CDR3 coding sequence is TGTGCCAGTAGTCCTTTCGCCGGGACTAGTGGACAGCCCCAGCATTTT.

V usage is TRBV24-1 and J usage is TRBJ2-1; 7 bases are shared with TRBD2. V lost 4 bases and J lost 15; bases outside the gene matches: 14. The CDR3 loop spans 14 amino acids. The germline CDR1 and CDR2 sequences are KGHDR and SFDVKD. In DNA, the CDR3 is TGTGCCACCAGTGACCCTGGTGCCGGACTAGATCGGTTCTTC. Its translation is CATSDPGAGLDRFF.

The rearrangement joins TRBV5-1 to TRBJ2-1, with 9 bases identical to TRBD2. CDR1 is SGHRS, CDR2 YFSETQ, per germline. V shed 4 bases and J 8 bases; nucleotides not matched to a gene: 10. This CDR3 is 15 amino acids long. CDR3 bases: TGCGCCAGCAGCCCGATATTGGGACTAGCCTATGAGCAGTTCTTC. Protein product: CASSPILGLAYEQFF.

V is TRBV5-5 and J is TRBJ2-3, with D tentatively TRBD1 (5 bases). Trimming left V 2 bases short and J 0 bases short, with 7 bases between. Germline lookup yields CDR1 SGHKS and CDR2 YYEKEE (reference sequence). There are 14 residues in the CDR3. CDR3 sequence (DNA): TGTGCCAGCAGCTTCGGACACAGCACAGATACGCAGTATTTT. Its translation is CASSFGHSTDTQYF.

Regarding this clonotype: At one end the junction does not follow the germline gene, possibly because of a read error. The chain combines TRBV7-2 with TRBJ2-7; 8 bases agree with TRBD1. The CDR3 has 12 residues. Germline-derived CDR1 and CDR2 are SGHTA and FQGNSA. The CDR3 coding sequence is TGTGCCAGCAGCCCTACAGGGGGAATACGAGACTTC. Its protein product is CASSPTGGIRDF.

This clonotype has a handful of counts. The gene calls are TRBV20-1 and TRBJ1-5; 8 bases are a match to TRBD1. The CDR3 is 15 amino acids. Germline-derived CDR1 and CDR2 are DFQATT and SNEGSKA (reference sequence). J gave up 2 bases and V 3 bases, and 6 bases lay outside the gene matches. The CDR3 here is CSASSSDRGNQPQHF. The CDR3 bases are TGCAGTGCTAGTTCTTCGGACAGGGGCAATCAGCCCCAGCATTTT.

The rearrangement links TRBV7-9 to TRBJ1-2; a possible D gene is TRBD1 (5 bases). The CDR3 is made up of 16 amino acids. CDR1 and CDR2 from the germline V gene are SEHNR and FQNEAQ (reference sequence). Trimming stripped 1 base from V and 6 bases from J, with 18 bases between. This chain's CDR3 is CASSLEEGTLINGYTF. The CDR3 region has the DNA TGTGCCAGCAGCTTAGAAGAAGGGACCTTGATCAATGGCTACACCTTC.

This chain connects TRBV20-1 to TRBJ2-7, with TRBD1 identical over 7 bases. J gave up 6 bases and V 2 bases, and 7 bases lay outside the gene matches. The germline V gene encodes CDR1 DFQATT and CDR2 SNEGSKA (reference sequence). This CDR3 has 13 amino acids. This chain's CDR3 is CSARLVPGGEQYF. In nucleotides, the CDR3 is TGCAGTGCTAGACTCGTCCCAGGGGGCGAGCAGTACTTC.

This clonotype came up a few times. The chain employs TRBV6-1 and TRBJ1-2; D possibly corresponds to TRBD1 (6 bases). CDR1 MNHNS and CDR2 SASEGT come from the germline V gene. The V end lost 5 bases, the J end lost 3 bases, and 10 bases lay between the germline ends. The length of the CDR3 is 13 residues. The CDR3 DNA reads TGTGCCAGCAGTCGGGGGCGGGACTATGGCTACACCTTC. This codes for CASSRGRDYGYTF.

This clonotype has only a few counts. V gene TRBV27 combines with J gene TRBJ1-1; D remains unclear. Trimming shortened V by 5 bases and J by 2 bases, and 12 bases separated the two germline ends. The CDR3 is 14 residues long. Germline CDR1 is MNHEY and CDR2 is SMNVEV (reference sequence). The CDR3 sequence: CASSGRFYNTEAFF. The CDR3, as DNA: TGTGCCAGCAGTGGGAGGTTCTATAACACTGAAGCTTTCTTT.

In its sample, this clonotype was seen a few times. The chain uses TRBV27 and TRBJ2-7; TRBD1 might be the D (6 bases). Per the germline V gene, CDR1 is MNHEY and CDR2 is SMNVEV (reference sequence). V was shortened by 3 bases and J by 0 bases, with 9 bases between the two germline ends. There are 14 residues in the CDR3. CDR3 nucleotides: TGTGCCAGCAGTTTCCAGGGGAGCTCCTACGAGCAGTACTTC. Its translation: CASSFQGSSYEQYF.

V and J are TRBV2 and TRBJ2-1; 9 nucleotides line up with TRBD1. In germline, CDR1 is SNHLY, CDR2 FYNNEI. J gave up 8 bases and V 2 bases, and 4 bases lay outside the gene matches. The length of the CDR3 is 14 residues. CDR3 nucleotide sequence: TGTGCCAGCAGTGAAAGACAGGGGGTCTATGAGCAGTTCTTC. Translation gives CASSERQGVYEQFF.

The chain has TRBV12-3 or TRBV12-4 and TRBJ1-1; D uncertain. This CDR3 has 13 residues. V gave up 1 base and J gave up 1 base, with 4 bases separating them. CDR3 sequence: CASSLGGNTEAFF. DNA of the CDR3: TGTGCCAGCAGTTTAGGTGGGAACACTGAAGCTTTCTTT.

CDR3 bases: TGTGCCAGTAGTTTAGGGACAGTGACTAATCAGCCCCAGCATTTT. Its protein is CASSLGTVTNQPQHF. This rearrangement joins TRBV19 to TRBJ1-5; 7 bases are shared with TRBD1. This CDR3 has 15 amino acids. In germline, CDR1 is LNHDA, CDR2 SQIVND (reference sequence). Germline trimming cut 5 bases from V and 4 bases from J; bases unmatched to any gene: 8.

The chain recombines TRBV5-6 with TRBJ1-2; D is uncertain. Germline CDR1 reads SGHDT; CDR2 reads YYEEEE. The CDR3 spans 15 residues. Deletions cut 2 bases from V and 5 bases from J, with 16 bases between. CDR3 residues: CASSFPGQAEYGYTF. For the CDR3, the DNA is TGTGCCAGCAGCTTTCCTGGGCAGGCCGAGTATGGCTACACCTTC.